Listed below are T cell receptor beta chains from one sample, sequenced in a study of cytomegalovirus exposure and HLA in healthy donors. Measured with immunoSEQ multiplex PCR; TCRdb has only the in-frame clones, and not every one. This table has under 200,000 clones, around 78% appearing once. The sequencing sample was made of PBMCs. All receptors come from a woman aged 40 to 50 in good health and CMV-seronegative. Each CDR3 is given with its conserved first and last residue. A D gene is named only where the DNA matches it firmly. Size tells how often a clone was seen (once, few, many) or the class of an expanded clone, and some rows leave it out.

v_gene: TRBV7-6; d_gene: TRBD1; abundance: few; CDR3aa: CASSFGQGVTGELFF
v_gene: TRBV28; d_gene: TRBD1; abundance: once; CDR3aa: CASSLIDRVSAFF
v_gene: TRBV5-8; d_gene: NA; abundance: NA; CDR3aa: CASSLMGTGRDYGYTF
v_gene: TRBV6-5; d_gene: TRBD1; abundance: few; CDR3aa: CASRPFPRTGGSYTF
v_gene: TRBV5-4; d_gene: TRBD2; abundance: NA; CDR3aa: CASSLARGGIGEQYF
v_gene: TRBV27; d_gene: NA; abundance: once; CDR3aa: CATLGGGWNEQFF
v_gene: TRBV6-5; d_gene: TRBD1; abundance: NA; CDR3aa: CASRERGLYGYTF
v_gene: TRBV2; d_gene: TRBD1; abundance: NA; CDR3aa: CASTRPTGESGYTQYF
v_gene: TRBV2; d_gene: NA; abundance: NA; CDR3aa: CASGSGNSPLHF
v_gene: TRBV25-1; d_gene: TRBD1; abundance: NA; CDR3aa: CASSAQTGSNEKLFF
v_gene: TRBV2; d_gene: TRBD1; abundance: NA; CDR3aa: CASSPRQGRGYGYTF
v_gene: TRBV25-1; d_gene: TRBD1; abundance: few; CDR3aa: CASNAAGTGGTGELFF
v_gene: TRBV5-4; d_gene: TRBD2; abundance: NA; CDR3aa: CASSFWTRNRYEQYF
v_gene: TRBV6-1; d_gene: TRBD1; abundance: few; CDR3aa: CASSEPGGGNTEAFF
v_gene: TRBV6-5; d_gene: NA; abundance: NA; CDR3aa: CASSYGRVASQYF
v_gene: TRBV4-1; d_gene: TRBD1; abundance: NA; CDR3aa: CASSHQTGDEKLFF
v_gene: TRBV6-1; d_gene: NA; abundance: NA; CDR3aa: CASSGVAEADTQYF
v_gene: TRBV5-1; d_gene: NA; abundance: few; CDR3aa: CASSSGQPSGANVLTF
v_gene: TRBV7-9; d_gene: NA; abundance: NA; CDR3aa: CASSFSGVGWQYF
v_gene: TRBV2; d_gene: NA; abundance: NA; CDR3aa: CASTRTRSGNTIYF
v_gene: TRBV10-3; d_gene: NA; abundance: NA; CDR3aa: CAISEFEDEAFF
v_gene: TRBV10-2; d_gene: NA; abundance: NA; CDR3aa: CASSDTGVHQETQYF
v_gene: TRBV6-1; d_gene: NA; abundance: NA; CDR3aa: CASSQREVYEQYF
v_gene: TRBV11-2; d_gene: NA; abundance: few; CDR3aa: CASSLTGSGNEKLFF
v_gene: TRBV6-6; d_gene: NA; abundance: NA; CDR3aa: CASSYGTYGYTF
v_gene: TRBV28; d_gene: NA; abundance: NA; CDR3aa: CASSPNSEGVEQYF
v_gene: TRBV4-1; d_gene: NA; abundance: NA; CDR3aa: CASSRSTGAGQETQYF
v_gene: TRBV19; d_gene: TRBD2; abundance: NA; CDR3aa: CASSIDRLAAVGNEQFF
v_gene: TRBV28; d_gene: NA; abundance: NA; CDR3aa: CASSWGGPGKNTEAFF
v_gene: TRBV4-1; d_gene: NA; abundance: NA; CDR3aa: CASSQLPSEVYGYTF
v_gene: TRBV2; d_gene: NA; abundance: NA; CDR3aa: CASSAQGYEQYF
v_gene: TRBV5-1; d_gene: NA; abundance: NA; CDR3aa: CASSLMEPPGELFF
v_gene: TRBV6-1; d_gene: NA; abundance: few; CDR3aa: CASRPGVSNQPQHF
v_gene: TRBV2; d_gene: TRBD1; abundance: once; CDR3aa: CASSELRDSAKSPLHF
v_gene: TRBV19; d_gene: TRBD1; abundance: NA; CDR3aa: CASSIRNRGSALNTEAFF
v_gene: TRBV4-1; d_gene: NA; abundance: NA; CDR3aa: CASSLSRVGGELFF
v_gene: TRBV14; d_gene: TRBD2; abundance: once; CDR3aa: CASSQGAGTYNEQFF
v_gene: TRBV28; d_gene: NA; abundance: NA; CDR3aa: CASRLGQMNTEAFF
v_gene: TRBV5-4; d_gene: TRBD1; abundance: NA; CDR3aa: CASRQDRGEDTQYF
v_gene: TRBV5-3; d_gene: TRBD1; abundance: once; CDR3aa: CARSGVRQGEGNTIYF
v_gene: TRBV5-1; d_gene: NA; abundance: NA; CDR3aa: CASSLGTILVGTDTQYF
v_gene: TRBV6-5; d_gene: TRBD2; abundance: NA; CDR3aa: CASSYGLANYEQYF